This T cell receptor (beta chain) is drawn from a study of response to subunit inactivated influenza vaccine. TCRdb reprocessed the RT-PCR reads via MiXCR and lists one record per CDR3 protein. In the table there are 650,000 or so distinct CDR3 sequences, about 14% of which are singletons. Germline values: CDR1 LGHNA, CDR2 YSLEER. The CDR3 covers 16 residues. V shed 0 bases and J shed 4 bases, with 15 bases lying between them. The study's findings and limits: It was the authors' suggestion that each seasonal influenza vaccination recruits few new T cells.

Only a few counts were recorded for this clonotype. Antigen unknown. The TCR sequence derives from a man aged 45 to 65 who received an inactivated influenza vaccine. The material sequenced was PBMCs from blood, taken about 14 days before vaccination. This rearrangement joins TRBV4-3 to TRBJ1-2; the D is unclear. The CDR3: CASSQDTRERSYGYTF. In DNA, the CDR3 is TGCGCCAGCAGCCAAGATACCCGGGAGCGTTCCTATGGCTACACCTTC.